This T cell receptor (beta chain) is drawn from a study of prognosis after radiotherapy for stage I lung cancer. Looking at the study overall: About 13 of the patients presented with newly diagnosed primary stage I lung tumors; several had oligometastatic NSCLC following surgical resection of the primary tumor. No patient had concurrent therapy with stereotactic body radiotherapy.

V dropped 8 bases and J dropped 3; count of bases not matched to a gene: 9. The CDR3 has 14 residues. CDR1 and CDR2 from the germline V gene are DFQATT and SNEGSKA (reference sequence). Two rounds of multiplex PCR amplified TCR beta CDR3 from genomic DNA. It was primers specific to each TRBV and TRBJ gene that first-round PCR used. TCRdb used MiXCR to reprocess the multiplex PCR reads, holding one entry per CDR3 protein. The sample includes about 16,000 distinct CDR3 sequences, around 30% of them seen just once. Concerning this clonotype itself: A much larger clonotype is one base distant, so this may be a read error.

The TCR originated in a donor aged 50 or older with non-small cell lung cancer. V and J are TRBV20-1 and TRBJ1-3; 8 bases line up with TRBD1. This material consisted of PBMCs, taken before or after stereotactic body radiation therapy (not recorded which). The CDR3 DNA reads TGCAGTACAGTAGACAGGGGCGGTGGAAACACCATATATTTT. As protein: CSTVDRGGGNTIYF.